The source of this T cell receptor beta chain is a study of blood T cell repertoires in COVID-19. Overall study context: From T cells, B-cell-depleted T cells, or PBMCs came the material, which was cDNA or gDNA.

The Seattle site enrolled patients during active infection and followed them longitudinally. Some clones are missing from TCRdb's copy, which holds only in-frame ones; the method was immunoSEQ multiplex PCR. The sample shows some 64,000 clones, 84% of them seen only once. Looked up from germline, CDR1 is SGHRS and CDR2 is YFSETQ. V lost 0 bases and J 4 bases, leaving 14 bases between the germline ends. The CDR3 is 16 amino acids. This TCR was sampled from a man aged 55 to 69 with COVID-19, enrolled during active disease. The sequenced sample consisted of peripheral blood. The gene calls are TRBV5-1 and TRBJ2-1; tentatively, D is TRBD2 (5 bases). CDR3 loop: CASSLDPGMAYNEQFF. CDR3 in DNA: TGCGCCAGCAGCTTGGATCCCGGGATGGCATACAATGAGCAGTTCTTC.